This is a list of T cell receptor beta chains from one sample in a study of early T cells in non-severe SARS-CoV-2 infection. TCRdb passed the 5' RACE reads through MiXCR, listing each CDR3 protein once. The data hold 85,000 to 100,000 distinct CDR3 sequences, with around 10% observed a single time. Sequencing was performed on whole blood, taken at baseline. Receptor source: an adult who was a healthcare worker with PCR-confirmed SARS-CoV-2 infection or an uninfected control (not recorded which). Each CDR3 is given with its conserved first and last residue. Each record gives: J gene, V gene, D gene, clone size, CDR3 DNA, CDR3 protein. A D gene is named only where the DNA matches it firmly. The size of a clone is reported for some rows only, either as once, few or many, or as a class for expanded clones.

J: TRBJ2-7; V: TRBV25-1; D: TRBD1; size: -; DNA: TGTGCCAGCAGTGAATGGGGGGACAGGGCCATAAGTCCCTACGAGCAGTACTTC; CDR3: CASSEWGDRAISPYEQYF
J: TRBJ2-2; V: TRBV10-2; D: -; size: many; DNA: TGCGCCAGCAGCCGGGGGTACGAGGAGCTGTTTTTT; CDR3: CASSRGYEELFF
J: TRBJ2-4; V: TRBV20-1; D: TRBD2; size: few; DNA: TGCAGTGTTGGCCCGGGACTAGCGAGTCCCCTTCAGTACTTC; CDR3: CSVGPGLASPLQYF
J: TRBJ1-1; V: TRBV30; D: -; size: few; DNA: TGTGCCTGGAGTCTTACGGATGGGGCTTCGGCTTTCTTT; CDR3: CAWSLTDGASAFF
J: TRBJ2-3; V: TRBV24-1; D: -; size: few; DNA: TGTGCCACCAGTGATTTCCAAGAGGTCACAGATACGCAGTATTTT; CDR3: CATSDFQEVTDTQYF
J: TRBJ2-7; V: TRBV6-2/TRBV6-3; D: TRBD2; size: -; DNA: TGTGCCAGCACCTTAGCGGGAGGCGCTTACGAGCAGTACTTC; CDR3: CASTLAGGAYEQYF
J: TRBJ2-7; V: TRBV7-9; D: -; size: -; DNA: TGTGCCAGCATCCACTACCAAGGACAGATCGTTTACGAGCAGTACTTC; CDR3: CASIHYQGQIVYEQYF
J: TRBJ1-6; V: TRBV6-4; D: TRBD1; size: many; DNA: TGTGCCAGCAGTCCCGGGACAGTTAATTCACCCCTCCACTTT; CDR3: CASSPGTVNSPLHF
J: TRBJ2-4; V: TRBV29-1; D: TRBD2; size: -; DNA: TGCAGCGTGGCGGGACTAGCGGTAGCCAAAAACATTCAGTACTTC; CDR3: CSVAGLAVAKNIQYF
J: TRBJ2-2; V: TRBV12-3/TRBV12-4; D: TRBD2; size: many; DNA: TGTGCCAGCAGTTTAGCGGGAGGGGCCACCGGGGAGCTGTTTTTT; CDR3: CASSLAGGATGELFF
J: TRBJ2-1; V: TRBV20-1; D: TRBD2; size: once; DNA: TGCAGTGCTAGACCCCGCCCCAACGATAGACTAGCGGATATCTTTAGATCCTACAATGAGCAGTTCTTC; CDR3: CSARPRPNDRLADIFRSYNEQFF
J: TRBJ2-3; V: TRBV6-4; D: TRBD2; size: -; DNA: TGTGCCAGCAGGGCTAGCGGGAGCACAGATACGCAGTATTTT; CDR3: CASRASGSTDTQYF
J: TRBJ2-7; V: TRBV11-2; D: -; size: few; DNA: TGTGCCAGCAGCATAACAGGGATTTGGGACGAGCAGTACTTC; CDR3: CASSITGIWDEQYF
J: TRBJ2-4; V: TRBV29-1; D: -; size: few; DNA: TGCAGCGTTGTTTCTACTTCCAACATTCAGTACTTC; CDR3: CSVVSTSNIQYF
J: TRBJ2-7; V: TRBV5-1; D: TRBD1; size: -; DNA: TGCGCCAGCAGCTTGATCACAGGGGGTTCCTACGAGCAGTACTTC; CDR3: CASSLITGGSYEQYF
J: TRBJ2-1; V: TRBV7-3; D: -; size: many; DNA: TGTGCCAGCAGCTTAGAAGGGAGCTCCTACAATGAGCAGTTCTTC; CDR3: CASSLEGSSYNEQFF
J: TRBJ1-4; V: TRBV7-2; D: TRBD1; size: many; DNA: TGTGCCAGCAGCTCGGAGGGGGCGAATGAAAAACTGTTTTTT; CDR3: CASSSEGANEKLFF
J: TRBJ2-3; V: TRBV2; D: -; size: many; DNA: TGTGCCAGCAGTGTTGAGGATACGCAGTATTTT; CDR3: CASSVEDTQYF
J: TRBJ1-2; V: TRBV14; D: -; size: many; DNA: TGTGCCAGCAGCCTCCGGGCGGGCAGACTCAATGGCTACACCTTC; CDR3: CASSLRAGRLNGYTF
J: TRBJ2-3; V: TRBV19; D: -; size: -; DNA: TGTGCCAGTAGTCCTCTCGGGGTAGCGGGCACAGATACGCAGTATTTT; CDR3: CASSPLGVAGTDTQYF
J: TRBJ2-5; V: TRBV7-2; D: -; size: few; DNA: TGTGCCAGCAGCTTAGTTGTGGGGGCGCGGCCCCAAGAGACCCAGTACTTC; CDR3: CASSLVVGARPQETQYF
J: TRBJ2-7; V: TRBV20-1; D: -; size: few; DNA: TGCAGTGCTAAGTGGGACACTAACTACGAGCAGTACTTC; CDR3: CSAKWDTNYEQYF
J: TRBJ2-5; V: TRBV4-1; D: TRBD2; size: -; DNA: TGCGCCAGCAGCCAAGTTACGGGAGGGCAAGAGACCCAGTACTTC; CDR3: CASSQVTGGQETQYF
J: TRBJ1-4; V: TRBV12-3/TRBV12-4; D: -; size: many; DNA: TGTGCCAGCAGTTCCCGGAGGGAAAAACTGTTTTTT; CDR3: CASSSRREKLFF
J: TRBJ2-3; V: TRBV3-1; D: TRBD2; size: many; DNA: TGTGCCAGCAGCCCCTCGGGGGGGCGTCAAGATACGCAGTATTTT; CDR3: CASSPSGGRQDTQYF
J: TRBJ1-4; V: TRBV5-1; D: -; size: many; DNA: TGCGCCAGCAGCTTGGGAGGTGTAGCAACTAATGAAAAACTGTTTTTT; CDR3: CASSLGGVATNEKLFF
J: TRBJ2-1; V: TRBV7-2; D: -; size: -; DNA: TGTGCCAGCAGCGCTGGGATCTACAATGAGCAGTTCTTC; CDR3: CASSAGIYNEQFF
J: TRBJ2-1; V: TRBV20-1; D: -; size: -; DNA: TGCAGTGTCCAGACTAAGATCTTCATGGGTAATGAGCAGTTCTTC; CDR3: CSVQTKIFMGNEQFF
J: TRBJ2-3; V: TRBV7-9; D: TRBD2; size: few; DNA: TGTGCCAGCAGCTCGAGGTGGGGACTAGCGGGAGGAGATACGCAGTATTTT; CDR3: CASSSRWGLAGGDTQYF
J: TRBJ2-7; V: TRBV2; D: -; size: few; DNA: TGTGCCAGCAGTGTTGCGGGGAACTACGAGCAGTACTTC; CDR3: CASSVAGNYEQYF
J: TRBJ1-2; V: TRBV19; D: -; size: many; DNA: TGTGCCAGTAGTATCGCGGGGTCAATTCCTCATGGCTACACCTTC; CDR3: CASSIAGSIPHGYTF
J: TRBJ1-2; V: TRBV27; D: TRBD1; size: -; DNA: TGTGCCAGCAGTTTGCGTTCAGGGGGTAATGGCTACACCTTC; CDR3: CASSLRSGGNGYTF
J: TRBJ1-6; V: TRBV7-9; D: -; size: few; DNA: TGTGCCAGCAGCAATGGTTCACCCCTCCACTTT; CDR3: CASSNGSPLHF
J: TRBJ1-1; V: TRBV7-8; D: -; size: once; DNA: TGTGCCAGCAGCTCCTTTACGGGGGTCATGAACACTGAAGCTTTCTTT; CDR3: CASSSFTGVMNTEAFF
J: TRBJ1-6; V: TRBV4-1; D: -; size: -; DNA: TGCGCCAGCAGCCAGGGGCCCTCGGACTCACCCCTCCACTTT; CDR3: CASSQGPSDSPLHF
J: TRBJ2-7; V: TRBV19; D: -; size: few; DNA: TGTGCCAGTAGTGCCAGGGGTAGTGCAGGGACCCTCCACGAGCAGTACTTC; CDR3: CASSARGSAGTLHEQYF
J: TRBJ1-2; V: TRBV5-8; D: -; size: -; DNA: TGTGCCAGCAGCTTGGACTGGACCTCCCTTAACTATGGCTACACCTTC; CDR3: CASSLDWTSLNYGYTF
J: TRBJ1-2; V: TRBV5-8; D: TRBD1; size: few; DNA: TGTGCCAGCAGCTTCCGGGACAGGGGATCTGGCTACACCTTC; CDR3: CASSFRDRGSGYTF
J: TRBJ1-1; V: TRBV11-1; D: -; size: -; DNA: TGTGCCAGCAGCCCAGACTGGGGCACTGAAGCTTTCTTT; CDR3: CASSPDWGTEAFF
J: TRBJ1-3; V: TRBV27; D: -; size: few; DNA: TGTGCCAGCAGTTTTTGGGGACCTGGAAACACCATATATTTT; CDR3: CASSFWGPGNTIYF
J: TRBJ2-3; V: TRBV2; D: -; size: -; DNA: TGTGCCAGCAGTGGGGGCGGGACGGCGTTGCAAGATACGCAGTATTTT; CDR3: CASSGGGTALQDTQYF
J: TRBJ1-2; V: TRBV3-1; D: -; size: -; DNA: TGTGCCAGCAGCCTTGGCCCTACCTATGGCTACACCTTC; CDR3: CASSLGPTYGYTF
J: TRBJ2-3; V: TRBV2; D: TRBD1; size: -; DNA: TGTGCCAGCATGGATCCCGACAGGGGGCCTTGGAATACGCAGTATTTT; CDR3: CASMDPDRGPWNTQYF
J: TRBJ1-1; V: TRBV11-2; D: -; size: few; DNA: TGTGCCAGCAGCTTAGGAGGAGGGAGCTATGAAGCTTTCTTT; CDR3: CASSLGGGSYEAFF
J: TRBJ1-3; V: TRBV10-3; D: -; size: many; DNA: TGTGCCATCAGTGACCAGGGTCACACCATATATTTT; CDR3: CAISDQGHTIYF